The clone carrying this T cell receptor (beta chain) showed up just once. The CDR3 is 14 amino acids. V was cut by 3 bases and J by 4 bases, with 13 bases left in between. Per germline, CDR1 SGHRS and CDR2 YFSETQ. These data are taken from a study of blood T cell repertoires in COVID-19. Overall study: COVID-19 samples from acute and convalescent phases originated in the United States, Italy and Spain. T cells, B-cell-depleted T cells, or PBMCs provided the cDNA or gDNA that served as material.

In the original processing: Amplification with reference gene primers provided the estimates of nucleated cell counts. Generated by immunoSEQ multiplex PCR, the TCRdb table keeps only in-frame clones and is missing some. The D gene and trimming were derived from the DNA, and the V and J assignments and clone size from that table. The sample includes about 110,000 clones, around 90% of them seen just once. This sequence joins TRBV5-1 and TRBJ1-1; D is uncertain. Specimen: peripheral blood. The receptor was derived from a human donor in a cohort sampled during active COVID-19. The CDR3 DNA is TGCGCCAGCAGCTCCTACGCGCGATCCACTGAAGCTTTCTTT. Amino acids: CASSSYARSTEAFF.